The next 8 T cell receptor beta chains were all read from a single sample in a study of blood T cell repertoires in COVID-19 (dated by TCRdb to 2018 to 2021). The library came from the immunoSEQ multiplex PCR assay. TCRdb carries this immuneACCESS record with in-frame sequences only. Its versions omit some clonotypes, under half of them owing to an unresolved V gene in the studies checked, with the rest unexplained. Present in this sample are about 220,000 clones, more than 80% of which were seen just once. The ten largest clones take up over 3% of the sample. Sequenced material: PBMCs or T cells enriched from blood (not recorded which). The source of these receptors is a woman aged 40 to 50 with acute COVID-19.

The V call is TRBV5-6, the J call TRBJ1-5; 9 bases match TRBD1. V shed 7 bases and J 2 bases; nucleotides not matched to a gene: 19. Germline V lookup: CDR1 SGHDT, CDR2 YYEEEE. The length of the CDR3 is 19 residues. The CDR3 sequence is CASGRFGQGNPRGNQPQHF. The CDR3 coding sequence is TGTGCCAGCGGACGGTTTGGACAGGGGAATCCGAGGGGCAATCAGCCCCAGCATTTT.

The chain carries TRBV27 and TRBJ2-2, with 7 bases lining up with TRBD2. Per germline, CDR1 MNHEY and CDR2 SMNVEV (reference sequence). Trimming took 2 bases from V and 7 from J; bases not matched to a gene: 19. The CDR3 is made up of 19 amino acids. The DNA of the CDR3 is TGTGCCAGCAGTTTAACGGGCGGGAGAGGCAGCTTCTTTCTCGGGGAGCTGTTTTTT. Encoded protein: CASSLTGGRGSFFLGELFF.

Only a few counts were recorded for this clone. This chain links TRBV7-2 with TRBJ2-3, with D possibly being TRBD1 (6 bases). The germline V and J ends were trimmed by 3 bases and 6 bases, with 16 bases remaining between them. The CDR3 length is 15 residues. Germline CDR1 SGHTA, CDR2 FQGNSA. The DNA for the CDR3 is TGTGCCAGCAGCTTTGGGGGCAGGGCAGGGGATACGCAGTATTTT. This translates into CASSFGGRAGDTQYF.

The V and J genes are TRBV2 and TRBJ2-7, with D tentatively TRBD2 (6 bases). This CDR3 has 14 amino acids. The germline V gene has CDR1 SNHLY and CDR2 FYNNEI. V lost 8 bases and J lost 4, with 18 bases in between. This chain's CDR3 is CASRRVTSSYEQYF. In DNA, the CDR3 is TGTGCCAGCCGACGAGTCACTAGCTCGTACGAGCAGTACTTC.

The rearrangement links TRBV10-3 to TRBJ1-3; 9 positions match TRBD1. The CDR3 has 17 amino acids. V lost 5 bases, J lost 0 bases, and 8 bases stayed unmatched. CDR1 and CDR2 from the germline V gene are ENHRY and SYGVKD. In DNA, the CDR3 is TGTGCCATCAGTAACGGGACAGGGTCTTTCTCTGGAAACACCATATATTTT. Protein sequence: CAISNGTGSFSGNTIYF.

This clone was picked up a small number of times. The V call is TRBV9, the J call TRBJ2-7; no reliable D call. The germline CDR1 and CDR2 sequences are SGDLS and YYNGEE. The V and J ends lost 4 bases and 0 bases respectively, with 5 bases between them. This CDR3 region has 12 residues. CDR3 nucleotide sequence: TGTGCCAGCAGCCTTTCCTCCTACGAGCAGTACTTC. Translating it yields CASSLSSYEQYF. Looking up the rest from reference TRBV9 and TRBJ2-7 gives the full variable domain: DSGVTQTPKHLITATGQRVTLRCSPRSGDLSVYWYQQSLDQGLQFLIQYYNGEERAKGNILERFSAQQFPDLHSELNLSSLELGDSALYFCASSLSSYEQYFGPGTRLTVT.

The V and J genes are TRBV27 and TRBJ1-5; D is unresolved. Trimming took 2 bases from V and 1 from J, leaving 12 bases between them. Germline assignment: CDR1 MNHEY and CDR2 SMNVEV (reference sequence). The CDR3 extends over 16 amino acids. The CDR3 loop reads CASSLNGVRSNQPQHF. The CDR3 bases are TGTGCCAGCAGTTTAAACGGGGTGAGGAGCAATCAGCCCCAGCATTTT.

The chain couples TRBV11-2 to TRBJ2-7; 7 bases agree with TRBD2. Germline V CDR1 and CDR2: SGHAT, FQNNGV. The CDR3 contains 15 residues. J gave up 2 bases and V 1 base, and 5 bases lay outside the gene matches. The DNA of the CDR3 is TGTGCCAGCAGCTTAGGAAGCGCGGGGGCCTACGAGCAGTACGTC. This codes for CASSLGSAGAYEQYV.